The rows below give T cell receptor beta chains drawn from one sample of a study of cytomegalovirus exposure and HLA in healthy donors. Clones were read by immunoSEQ multiplex PCR, and TCRdb kept only the in-frame ones, dropping some. The sample includes more than 65,000 clones, roughly three quarters of them seen just once. The sample taken for sequencing was PBMCs. Receptors originate from a woman aged 35 to 49 in good health and CMV-seropositive. Both conserved end residues are part of each CDR3. D genes are given only for firm matches. Not all rows give a size; the values are once, few, many and, for expanded clones, a class.

J gene | clone size | V gene | D gene | CDR3 length | CDR3 protein | CDR3 DNA
TRBJ2-5 | NA | TRBV5-1 | TRBD1 | 13 | CASRQTGVETQYF | TGCGCCAGCAGGCAGACAGGGGTAGAGACCCAGTACTTC
TRBJ2-7 | once | TRBV5-1 | NA | 17 | CASRLGPPGLVAYEQYF | TGCGCCAGCAGGTTGGGGCCTCCGGGACTCGTAGCCTACGAGCAGTACTTC
TRBJ2-4 | NA | TRBV19 | TRBD1 | 14 | CASSIGTGASIQYF | TGTGCCAGTAGTATCGGGACAGGAGCTTCCATTCAGTACTTC
TRBJ2-1 | few | TRBV5-1 | TRBD1 | 17 | CASSLDLPGQGVGEQFF | TGCGCCAGCAGCTTGGATCTGCCGGGACAGGGTGTAGGTGAGCAGTTCTTC
TRBJ2-1 | once | TRBV18 | NA | 15 | CASSPLHGEFDEQFF | TGTGCCAGCTCACCACTTCACGGGGAGTTCGATGAGCAGTTCTTC
TRBJ2-1 | NA | TRBV5-1 | NA | 14 | CASSPGQTYNEQFF | TGCGCCAGCAGCCCCGGACAGACCTACAATGAGCAGTTCTTC
TRBJ1-1 | NA | TRBV6-6 | TRBD1 | 14 | CASILDRVNTEAFF | TGTGCCAGCATCTTAGACAGGGTGAACACTGAAGCTTTCTTT
TRBJ1-6 | NA | TRBV11-2 | NA | 15 | CASSLAPAHNSPLHF | TGTGCCAGCAGCTTAGCTCCAGCGCATAATTCACCCCTCCACTTT
TRBJ1-4 | NA | TRBV5-1 | TRBD1 | 15 | CASSRQTGGDEKLFF | TGCGCCAGCAGCCGACAGACAGGGGGCGATGAAAAACTGTTTTTT
TRBJ1-6 | NA | TRBV6-1 | TRBD1 | 14 | CATVPGQGGRLLHF | TGTGCCACTGTCCCGGGACAGGGGGGGCGACTACTCCACTTT
TRBJ1-4 | NA | TRBV9 | NA | 17 | CASSVGAPFDANEKLFF | TGTGCCAGCAGCGTAGGGGCCCCTTTCGATGCTAATGAAAAACTGTTTTTT
TRBJ2-5 | NA | TRBV7-2 | NA | 11 | CASSLQETQYF | TGTGCCAGCAGCCTACAAGAGACCCAGTACTTC
TRBJ2-7 | NA | TRBV4-1 | TRBD2 | 19 | CASSQLRTSGRWGYYEQYF | TGCGCCAGCAGCCAACTGAGGACTAGCGGGAGATGGGGATACTACGAGCAGTACTTC
TRBJ2-7 | NA | TRBV7-9 | TRBD1 | 15 | CASSLSGQGADEQYF | TGTGCCAGCAGCTTATCGGGACAGGGGGCGGACGAGCAGTACTTC
TRBJ2-1 | NA | TRBV19 | NA | 20 | CASSGYGARGGQDLYNEQFF | TGTGCCAGTTCCGGATATGGGGCTAGGGGAGGACAGGATCTCTACAATGAGCAGTTCTTC
TRBJ2-7 | once | TRBV27 | NA | 13 | CASSRRGSYEQYF | TGTGCCAGCAGCCGTAGGGGATCCTACGAGCAGTACTTC
TRBJ1-1 | NA | TRBV9 | TRBD1 | 14 | CASSAQGAGTEAFF | TGTGCCAGCAGCGCACAGGGGGCAGGCACTGAAGCTTTCTTT
TRBJ2-3 | NA | TRBV11-3 | NA | 17 | CASSSSTPPGGTDTQYF | TGTGCCAGCAGCTCATCCACCCCTCCAGGGGGGACAGATACGCAGTATTTT
TRBJ1-1 | NA | TRBV5-8 | NA | 19 | CATLKLHGAGVLVNTEAFF | TGTGCCACGCTAAAACTACATGGGGCTGGAGTACTTGTGAACACTGAAGCTTTCTTT
TRBJ1-2 | NA | TRBV6-5 | NA | 13 | CASSHDSDYGYTF | TGTGCCAGCAGCCACGACAGTGACTATGGCTACACCTTC
TRBJ2-7 | NA | TRBV6-5 | TRBD1 | 14 | CASRYGQGAREQYF | TGTGCCAGCAGGTACGGACAGGGGGCACGAGAGCAGTACTTC
TRBJ1-1 | NA | TRBV7-9 | NA | 14 | CASSRKDIWTEAFF | TGTGCCAGCAGCCGAAAAGACATTTGGACTGAAGCTTTCTTT
TRBJ1-1 | NA | TRBV30 | TRBD1 | 15 | CAWSPGTAINTEAFF | TGTGCCTGGAGTCCCGGGACAGCCATCAACACTGAAGCTTTCTTT
TRBJ2-7 | NA | TRBV6-1 | TRBD1 | 14 | CASSFVRGINEQYF | TGTGCCAGCAGTTTCGTCAGGGGGATAAACGAGCAGTACTTC
TRBJ2-6 | NA | TRBV2 | TRBD1 | 18 | CASSAYLGTGTGANVLTF | TGTGCCAGCAGTGCCTACCTCGGGACAGGGACTGGGGCCAACGTCCTGACTTTC
TRBJ1-2 | few | TRBV25-1 | TRBD1 | 15 | CASSAPGQGNYGYTF | TGTGCCAGCAGTGCACCGGGACAGGGGAACTATGGCTACACCTTC
TRBJ1-1 | NA | TRBV14 | NA | 13 | CASSQKLNTEAFF | TGTGCCAGCAGCCAAAAATTAAACACTGAAGCTTTCTTT
TRBJ2-7 | NA | TRBV10-3 | NA | 13 | CAISDPGYYEQYF | TGTGCCATCAGTGATCCAGGTTACTACGAGCAGTACTTC
TRBJ2-5 | NA | TRBV2 | NA | 14 | CASARPGWSETQYF | TGTGCCAGCGCCCGCCCAGGGTGGTCGGAGACCCAGTACTTC
TRBJ2-6 | NA | TRBV28 | NA | 15 | CASSLFRDGANVLTF | TGTGCCAGCAGTTTATTCCGAGATGGGGCCAACGTCCTGACTTTC
TRBJ1-3 | few | TRBV11-1 | NA | 14 | CASSSSSPGNTIYF | TGTGCCAGCAGCTCATCATCCCCTGGAAACACCATATATTTT
TRBJ1-1 | NA | TRBV13 | TRBD1 | 21 | CASSSFEYGDRGGGANTEAFF | TGTGCCAGCAGCTCTTTCGAGTACGGGGACAGGGGAGGCGGGGCGAACACTGAAGCTTTCTTT